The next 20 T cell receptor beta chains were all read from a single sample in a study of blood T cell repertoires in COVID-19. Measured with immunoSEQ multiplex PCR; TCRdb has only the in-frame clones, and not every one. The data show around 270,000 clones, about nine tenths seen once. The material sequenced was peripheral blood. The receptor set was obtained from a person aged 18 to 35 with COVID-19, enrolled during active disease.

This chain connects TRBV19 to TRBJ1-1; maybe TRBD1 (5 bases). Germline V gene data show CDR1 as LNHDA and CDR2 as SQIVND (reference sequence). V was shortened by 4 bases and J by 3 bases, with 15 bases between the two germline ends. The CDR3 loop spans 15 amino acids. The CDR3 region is CASSTQGTRDTEAFF. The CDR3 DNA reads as TGTGCCAGTAGTACGCAGGGCACTCGGGACACTGAAGCTTTCTTT.

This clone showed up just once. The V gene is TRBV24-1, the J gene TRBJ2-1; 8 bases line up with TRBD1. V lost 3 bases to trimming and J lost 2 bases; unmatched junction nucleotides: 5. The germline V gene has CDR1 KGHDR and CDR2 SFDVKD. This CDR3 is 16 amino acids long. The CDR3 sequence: CATSDRRQGPYNEQFF. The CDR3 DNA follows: TGTGCCACCAGTGATCGACGACAGGGGCCCTACAATGAGCAGTTCTTC.

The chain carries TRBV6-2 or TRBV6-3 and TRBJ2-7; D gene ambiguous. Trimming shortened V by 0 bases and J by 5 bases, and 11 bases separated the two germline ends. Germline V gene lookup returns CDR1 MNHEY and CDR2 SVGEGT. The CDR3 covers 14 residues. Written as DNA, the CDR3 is TGTGCCAGCAGTTACTCCCAGGTACACGACGAGCAGTACTTC. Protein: CASSYSQVHDEQYF.

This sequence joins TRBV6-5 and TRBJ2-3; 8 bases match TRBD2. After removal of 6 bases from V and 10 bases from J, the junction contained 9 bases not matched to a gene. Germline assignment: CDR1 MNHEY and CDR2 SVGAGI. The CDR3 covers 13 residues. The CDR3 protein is CASSKTGLVPQYF. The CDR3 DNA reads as TGTGCCAGCAGCAAAACGGGACTAGTACCGCAGTATTTT.

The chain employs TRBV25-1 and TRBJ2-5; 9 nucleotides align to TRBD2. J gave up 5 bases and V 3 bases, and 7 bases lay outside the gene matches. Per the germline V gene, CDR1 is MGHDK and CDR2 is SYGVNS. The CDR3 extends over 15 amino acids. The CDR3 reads CASSDGLAPQETQYF. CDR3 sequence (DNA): TGTGCCAGCAGTGACGGACTAGCGCCTCAGGAGACCCAGTACTTC.

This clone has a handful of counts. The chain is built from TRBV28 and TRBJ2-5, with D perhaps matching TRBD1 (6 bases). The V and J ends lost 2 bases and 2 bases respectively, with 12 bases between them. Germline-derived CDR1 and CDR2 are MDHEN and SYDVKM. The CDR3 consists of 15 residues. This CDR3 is CASSLAGTLQETQYF. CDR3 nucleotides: TGTGCCAGCAGTTTAGCCGGGACACTTCAAGAGACCCAGTACTTC.

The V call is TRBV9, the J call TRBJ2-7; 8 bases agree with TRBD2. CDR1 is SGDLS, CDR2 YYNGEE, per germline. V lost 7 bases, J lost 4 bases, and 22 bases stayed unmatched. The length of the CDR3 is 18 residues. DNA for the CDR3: TGTGCCAGCTCAGAAGGGTTGGGGCTAGCGGGCCGAGGATACGAGCAGTACTTC. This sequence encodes CASSEGLGLAGRGYEQYF.

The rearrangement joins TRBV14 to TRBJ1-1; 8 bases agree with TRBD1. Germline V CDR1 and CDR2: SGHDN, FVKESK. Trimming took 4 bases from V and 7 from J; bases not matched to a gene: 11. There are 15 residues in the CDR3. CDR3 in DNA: TGTGCCAGCAGCCCTGAACGCAGGGGGCGAGGTGAAGCTTTCTTT. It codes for CASSPERRGRGEAFF.

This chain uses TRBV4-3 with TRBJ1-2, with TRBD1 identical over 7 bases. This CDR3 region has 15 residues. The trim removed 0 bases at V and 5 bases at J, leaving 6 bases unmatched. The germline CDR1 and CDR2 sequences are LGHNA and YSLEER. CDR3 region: CASSQDPTGPYGYTF. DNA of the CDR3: TGCGCCAGCAGCCAAGATCCGACAGGGCCGTATGGCTACACCTTC.

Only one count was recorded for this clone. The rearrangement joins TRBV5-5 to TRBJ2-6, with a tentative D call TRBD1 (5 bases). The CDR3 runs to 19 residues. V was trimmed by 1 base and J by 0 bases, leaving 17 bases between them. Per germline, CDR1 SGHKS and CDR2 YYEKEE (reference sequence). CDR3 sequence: CASSLRHLTVSSGANVLTF. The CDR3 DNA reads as TGTGCCAGCAGCTTGAGGCATTTGACAGTGAGCTCTGGGGCCAACGTCCTGACTTTC.

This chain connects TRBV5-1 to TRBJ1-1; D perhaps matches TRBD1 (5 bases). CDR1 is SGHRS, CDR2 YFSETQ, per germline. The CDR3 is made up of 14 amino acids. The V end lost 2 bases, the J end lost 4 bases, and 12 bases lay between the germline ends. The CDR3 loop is CASSFTGGSTEAFF. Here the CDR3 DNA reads TGCGCCAGCAGCTTCACGGGGGGGAGCACTGAAGCTTTCTTT.

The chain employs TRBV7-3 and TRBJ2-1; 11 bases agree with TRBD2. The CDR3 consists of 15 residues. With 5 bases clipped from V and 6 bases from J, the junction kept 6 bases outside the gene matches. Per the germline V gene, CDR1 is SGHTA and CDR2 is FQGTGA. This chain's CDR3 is CASSQLAGGRNEQFF. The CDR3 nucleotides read TGTGCCAGCAGCCAGCTAGCGGGAGGACGCAATGAGCAGTTCTTC.

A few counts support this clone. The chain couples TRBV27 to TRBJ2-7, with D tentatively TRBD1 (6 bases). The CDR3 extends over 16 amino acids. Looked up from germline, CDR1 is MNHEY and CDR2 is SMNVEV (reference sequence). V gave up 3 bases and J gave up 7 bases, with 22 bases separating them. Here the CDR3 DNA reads TGTGCCAGCAGTTTGGACCAACGGGGACAACCTGGGGAGCAGTACTTC. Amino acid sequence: CASSLDQRGQPGEQYF.

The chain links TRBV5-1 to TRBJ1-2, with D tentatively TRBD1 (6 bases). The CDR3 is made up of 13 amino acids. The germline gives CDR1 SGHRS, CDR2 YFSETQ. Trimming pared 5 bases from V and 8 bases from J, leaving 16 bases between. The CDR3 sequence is CASSAGGSQGYTF. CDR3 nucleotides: TGCGCCAGCAGTGCGGGGGGCTCCCAGGGCTACACCTTC.

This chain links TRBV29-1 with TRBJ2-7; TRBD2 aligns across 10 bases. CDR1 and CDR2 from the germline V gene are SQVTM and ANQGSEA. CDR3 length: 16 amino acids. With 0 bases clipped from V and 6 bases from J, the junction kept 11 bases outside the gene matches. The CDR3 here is CSVEDLGAGGPVEQYF. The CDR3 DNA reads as TGCAGCGTTGAAGATCTCGGAGCGGGAGGGCCCGTCGAGCAGTACTTC.

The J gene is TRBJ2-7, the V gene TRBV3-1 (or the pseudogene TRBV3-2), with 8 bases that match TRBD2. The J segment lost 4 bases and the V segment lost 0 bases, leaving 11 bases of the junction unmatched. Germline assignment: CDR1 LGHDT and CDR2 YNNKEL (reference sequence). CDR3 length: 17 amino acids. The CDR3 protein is CASSQDLSGSYGYEQYF. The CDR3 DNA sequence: TGTGCCAGCAGCCAAGATCTGAGCGGGAGTTACGGATACGAGCAGTACTTC.

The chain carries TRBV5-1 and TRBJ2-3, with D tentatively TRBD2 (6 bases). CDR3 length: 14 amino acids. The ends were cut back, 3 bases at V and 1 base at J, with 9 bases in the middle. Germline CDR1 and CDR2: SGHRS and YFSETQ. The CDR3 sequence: CASSSSGGTDTQYF. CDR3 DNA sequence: TGCGCCAGCAGCTCGTCGGGAGGCACAGATACGCAGTATTTT.

CDR3 nucleotide sequence: TGTGCCAGCAGCTCCCGTCAGGGGATGGAGGAGCAGTACTTC. Translation gives CASSSRQGMEEQYF. The chain recombines TRBV7-6 with TRBJ2-7; tentatively, D is TRBD1 (6 bases). CDR1 SGHVS and CDR2 FNYEAQ come from the germline V gene. This CDR3 contains 14 residues. V was clipped by 4 bases and J by 7 bases, with 17 bases between them. Filled out from reference TRBV7-6 and TRBJ2-7, the complete variable domain reads GAGVSQSPRYKVTKRGQDVALRCDPISGHVSLYWYRQALGQGPEFLTYFNYEAQQDKSGLPNDRFSAERPEGSISTLTIQRTEQRDSAMYRCASSSRQGMEEQYFGPGTRLTVT.

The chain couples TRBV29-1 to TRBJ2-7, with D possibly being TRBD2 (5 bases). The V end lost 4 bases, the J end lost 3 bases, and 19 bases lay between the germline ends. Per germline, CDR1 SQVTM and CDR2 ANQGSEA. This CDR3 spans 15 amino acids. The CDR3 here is CSVVKTEGKGYEQYF. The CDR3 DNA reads TGCAGCGTTGTGAAGACTGAGGGTAAGGGCTACGAGCAGTACTTC.

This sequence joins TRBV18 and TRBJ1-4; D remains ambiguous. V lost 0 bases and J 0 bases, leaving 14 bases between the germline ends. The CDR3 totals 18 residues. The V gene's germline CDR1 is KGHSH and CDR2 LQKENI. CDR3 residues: CASSPPTGDRATNEKLFF. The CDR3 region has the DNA TGTGCCAGCTCACCACCGACCGGGGATAGGGCAACTAATGAAAAACTGTTTTTT.